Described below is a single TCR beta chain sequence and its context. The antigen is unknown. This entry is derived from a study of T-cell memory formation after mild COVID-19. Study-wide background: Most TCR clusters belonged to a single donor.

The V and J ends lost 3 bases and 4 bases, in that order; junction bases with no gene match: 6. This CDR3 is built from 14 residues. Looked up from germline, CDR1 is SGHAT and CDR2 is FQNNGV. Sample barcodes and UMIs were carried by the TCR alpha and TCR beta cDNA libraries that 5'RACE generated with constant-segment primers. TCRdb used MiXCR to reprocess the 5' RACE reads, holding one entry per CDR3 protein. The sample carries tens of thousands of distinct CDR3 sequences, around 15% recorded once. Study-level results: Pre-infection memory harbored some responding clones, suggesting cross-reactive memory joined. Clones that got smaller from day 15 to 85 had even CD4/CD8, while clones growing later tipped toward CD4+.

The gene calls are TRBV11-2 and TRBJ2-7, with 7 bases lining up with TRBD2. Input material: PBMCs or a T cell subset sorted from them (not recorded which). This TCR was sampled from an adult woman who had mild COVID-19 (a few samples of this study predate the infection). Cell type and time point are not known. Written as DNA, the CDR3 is TGTGCCAGCAGCTTTGGGGGGGTTAGGTACGAGCAGTACTTC. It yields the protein CASSFGGVRYEQYF.